Shown below are 12 T cell receptor beta chains from a single sample sequenced in a study of T-cell reconstitution after alpha-beta-depleted transplantation in children. It was with unique molecular identifiers that the TCRbeta library was prepared. TCRdb processed the PCR reads anew with MiXCR; each CDR3 protein has one entry. The table has around 140,000 distinct CDR3 sequences, 8% to 10% seen once. The sample was PBMCs, mostly from graft donor cells, taken 180 days after TCRalphabeta/CD19-depleted stem cell transplant. These receptors all stem from a female patient aged 2-15 years who had a stem cell transplant for congenital amegakaryocytic thrombocytopenia, so the T cells may come from the graft donor.

A few counts support this clonotype. A much larger clone is a single base away; this may be a read error. CDR3 amino acids: CASSLGGTGANGLTF. CDR3 in DNA: TGTGCCAGCAGCTTAGGAGGGACTGGGGCCAACGGCCTGACTTTC. The rearrangement links TRBV7-2 to TRBJ2-6; D perhaps matches TRBD2 (6 bases). The germline V gene has CDR1 SGHTA and CDR2 FQGNSA. The CDR3 covers 15 residues.

This clonotype was found many times. The chain couples TRBV20-1 to TRBJ2-4; D perhaps matches TRBD1 (5 bases). The CDR3 extends over 17 amino acids. Per the germline V gene, CDR1 is DFQATT and CDR2 is SNEGSKA (reference sequence). Trimming removed 0 bases from V and 1 base from J, with 16 bases in between. CDR3 amino acids: CSARDLHWGDAKNIQYF. As DNA, the CDR3 is TGCAGTGCTAGAGACCTACATTGGGGCGACGCCAAAAACATTCAGTACTTC.

This clonotype was recorded at least ten times. The V gene is TRBV27, the J gene TRBJ1-5; D is ambiguous. Germline V gene sequence: CDR1 MNHEY, CDR2 SMNVEV (reference sequence). Trimming stripped 4 bases from V and 10 bases from J, with 17 bases between. This CDR3 is 14 amino acids long. In nucleotides, the CDR3 is TGTGCCAGCAGTTCCATCCCCAAGAGGGAACCCCAGCATTTT. It codes for CASSSIPKREPQHF.

This clonotype was observed a handful of times. This rearrangement joins TRBV5-1 to TRBJ2-1, with 9 bases identical to TRBD2. V was pared by 4 bases and J by 0 bases, with 5 bases of the junction left unmatched. The CDR3 is made up of 16 amino acids. CDR1 is SGHRS and CDR2 is YFSETQ in the germline V gene. Written as DNA, the CDR3 is TGCGCCAGCAGCCCACTAGCGGGTAGCTCCTACAATGAGCAGTTCTTC. It is translated as CASSPLAGSSYNEQFF.

This clonotype has at least ten counts. V is TRBV5-8 and J is TRBJ2-5; 9 nucleotides align to TRBD2. The J segment lost 1 base and the V segment lost 0 bases, leaving 7 bases of the junction unmatched. Germline CDR1 SGHTS, CDR2 YDEGEE. This CDR3 has 17 residues. CDR3 DNA: TGTGCCAGCAGCTTGGAAGCGGGACTAGCTTTCCAAGAGACCCAGTACTTC. Its protein product is CASSLEAGLAFQETQYF.

This clonotype was counted at least ten times. This sequence joins TRBV5-6 and TRBJ1-1; TRBD1 matches 9 bases. Per germline, CDR1 SGHDT and CDR2 YYEEEE. V lost 4 bases and J lost 1; bases outside the gene matches: 2. This CDR3 is 14 amino acids long. The CDR3 region is CASSRTGENTEAFF. CDR3 DNA sequence: TGTGCCAGCAGCAGGACAGGGGAGAACACTGAAGCTTTCTTT.

This clonotype has at least ten counts. J is TRBJ2-7 and V is TRBV10-3; TRBD2 matches 8 bases. The ends lost 2 bases at V and 7 bases at J; junction bases unmatched: 7. Germline CDR1 is ENHRY and CDR2 is SYGVKD. The CDR3 runs 14 residues. The CDR3 loop reads CAISEGTRVGEQYF. CDR3 bases: TGTGCCATCAGTGAGGGGACTAGGGTGGGGGAGCAGTACTTC.

This clonotype came up a few times. The chain joins TRBV5-1 to TRBJ2-1; D tentatively fits TRBD1 or TRBD2 (5 bases each). The germline V gene has CDR1 SGHRS and CDR2 YFSETQ. The CDR3 is 16 residues long. Trimming stripped 4 bases from V and 3 bases from J, with 17 bases between. The chain's CDR3 is CASSQGGSSVYNEQFF. Written as DNA, the CDR3 is TGCGCCAGCAGCCAGGGTGGGAGCTCGGTCTACAATGAGCAGTTCTTC.

This clonotype occurred many times. The rearrangement links TRBV12-3 or TRBV12-4 to TRBJ2-2; D gene unclear. V lost 4 bases, J lost 6 bases, and 15 bases lay in between. The CDR3 spans 15 residues. For the CDR3, the DNA is TGTGCCAGCAGTTGGGCAGGCAAAAGGGCCGGGGAGCTGTTTTTT. Amino acids: CASSWAGKRAGELFF.

This clonotype occurred many times. This chain uses TRBV29-1 with TRBJ2-1; D perhaps matches TRBD2 (6 bases). From germline, CDR1 is SQVTM and CDR2 ANQGSEA. The CDR3 contains 12 residues. The V end lost 3 bases, the J end lost 7 bases, and 10 bases lay between the germline ends. The CDR3 coding sequence is TGCAGCGTTGATGGGACTCGAAATGAGCAGTTCTTC. Translating it yields CSVDGTRNEQFF.

Ten or more counts support this clonotype. The chain recombines TRBV5-1 with TRBJ2-6, with D tentatively TRBD1 (5 bases). Germline V gives CDR1 SGHRS, CDR2 YFSETQ. The CDR3 is 15 residues long. V was shortened by 2 bases and J by 0 bases, with 6 bases between the two germline ends. CDR3 sequence: CASSFQGSGANVLTF. The CDR3 DNA reads TGCGCCAGCAGCTTCCAGGGCTCTGGGGCCAACGTCCTGACTTTC.

This clonotype was seen repeatedly, ten times or more. The rearrangement joins TRBV15 to TRBJ2-5; 9 bases are shared with TRBD1. V lost 5 bases and J lost 2; bases outside the gene matches: 9. The CDR3 loop spans 16 amino acids. Germline CDR1 is LNHNV and CDR2 is YYDKDF (reference sequence). This CDR3 is CATSRLPGTGQETQYF. The CDR3 bases are TGTGCCACCAGCCGACTGCCTGGGACAGGGCAAGAGACCCAGTACTTC.